This entry lists 13 T cell receptor beta chains sequenced from one sample in a study of cytomegalovirus exposure and HLA in healthy donors. The PCR had 60 Vbeta and 13 Jbeta primers. The repertoire was sequenced with immunoSEQ multiplex PCR; TCRdb's copy has only in-frame clones and lacks some. The data contain roughly 140,000 clones, 70% to 80% of them singletons. Sequencing input: PBMCs. These receptors originate from a human donor in good health.

The chain carries TRBV19 and TRBJ2-7, with TRBD2 matching 9 bases. Germline lookup yields CDR1 LNHDA and CDR2 SQIVND (reference sequence). This CDR3 has 13 residues. Trimming took 2 bases from V and 4 from J; bases not matched to a gene: 0. The CDR3 DNA reads TGTGCCAGTAGTATACTAGCGGGGTACGAGCAGTACTTC. The encoded protein is CASSILAGYEQYF. Full variable domain (missing parts from reference TRBV19 and TRBJ2-7): DGGITQSPKYLFRKEGQNVTLSCEQNLNHDAMYWYRQDPGQGLRLIYYSQIVNDFQKGDIAEGYSVSREKKESFPLTVTSAQKNPTAFYLCASSILAGYEQYFGPGTRLTVT.

The genes are TRBV4-1 and TRBJ2-3; a possible D gene is TRBD1 (6 bases). The germline V gene encodes CDR1 MGHRA and CDR2 YSYEKL. The CDR3 contains 12 residues. CDR3 residues: CASGQNTDTQYF. The DNA of the CDR3 is TGCGCTTCCGGACAGAACACAGATACGCAGTATTTT.

The rearrangement uses TRBV19 and TRBJ1-5; D gene ambiguous. The germline gives CDR1 LNHDA, CDR2 SQIVND (reference sequence). V lost 7 bases, J lost 2 bases, and 12 bases lay in between. The CDR3 is 14 residues long. The CDR3 sequence is CASMEGGGNQPQHF. CDR3 nucleotides: TGTGCCAGTATGGAAGGTGGAGGCAATCAGCCCCAGCATTTT.

This clone appeared a few times. The chain combines TRBV7-3 with TRBJ2-7, with TRBD1 identical over 11 bases. Per the germline V gene, CDR1 is SGHTA and CDR2 is FQGTGA. There are 14 residues in the CDR3. V lost 5 bases and J lost 3; bases outside the gene matches: 3. The CDR3 spells CASSPGTGGYEQYF. CDR3 nucleotides: TGTGCCAGCAGCCCCGGGACAGGGGGCTACGAGCAGTACTTC.

This rearrangement joins TRBV7-9 to TRBJ1-1; a weak D match, TRBD1 (6 bases). Germline V gene data show CDR1 as SEHNR and CDR2 as FQNEAQ (reference sequence). The CDR3 has 11 amino acids. The ends were cut back, 4 bases at V and 11 bases at J, with 11 bases in the middle. This CDR3 is CASSSQGYAFF. In DNA form, the CDR3 reads TGTGCCAGCAGCTCACAGGGATACGCTTTCTTT.

V is TRBV7-6 and J is TRBJ2-2; D remains unclear. This CDR3 has 16 residues. CDR1 SGHVS and CDR2 FNYEAQ come from the germline V gene. Trimming took 1 base from V and 1 from J, leaving 10 bases between them. The CDR3 DNA sequence: TGTGCCAGCAGCTTAGTCGGAGACGGGAACACCGGGGAGCTGTTTTTT. Translating it yields CASSLVGDGNTGELFF.

This sequence joins TRBV11-1 and TRBJ2-7, with 9 bases that match TRBD1. Trimming cost V 5 bases and J 3 bases; bases outside gene matches: 8. CDR3 length: 15 amino acids. CDR1 and CDR2 (germline): SGHAT, FQDESV (reference sequence). As DNA, the CDR3 is TGTGCCAGCAGCCCCGGGACAGGGAGAGTCTACGAGCAGTACTTC. Its translation: CASSPGTGRVYEQYF.

V usage is TRBV18 and J usage is TRBJ2-6, with unresolved D. Germline loops: CDR1 KGHSH, CDR2 LQKENI. V was shortened by 3 bases and J by 4 bases, with 4 bases between the two germline ends. This CDR3 has 13 amino acids. CDR3 sequence reads: CASSPSGANVLTF. DNA for the CDR3: TGTGCCAGCTCACCCTCCGGGGCCAACGTCCTGACTTTC.

The rearrangement joins TRBV7-6 to TRBJ2-7; 9 bases match TRBD1. After removal of 2 bases from V and 2 bases from J, the junction contained 16 bases not matched to a gene. This CDR3 comprises 19 residues. Germline-derived CDR1 and CDR2 are SGHVS and FNYEAQ. In DNA form, the CDR3 reads TGTGCCAGCAGCTTAAGAGCCTCGGCGGGACAGGGTCAAACCTACGAGCAGTACTTC. Protein product: CASSLRASAGQGQTYEQYF.

This rearrangement joins TRBV6-1 to TRBJ2-1; 11 nucleotides agree with TRBD2. The J segment lost 7 bases and the V segment lost 4 bases, leaving 6 bases of the junction unmatched. CDR3 length equals 15 residues. Per germline, CDR1 MNHNS and CDR2 SASEGT. This CDR3 is CASSALAGGINEQFF. The CDR3 DNA follows: TGTGCCAGCAGTGCTCTAGCGGGGGGAATAAATGAGCAGTTCTTC.

V gene TRBV9 combines with J gene TRBJ2-1; TRBD1 agrees at 10 bases. The CDR3 runs 14 residues. Germline V gene lookup returns CDR1 SGDLS and CDR2 YYNGEE. V dropped 4 bases and J dropped 6; count of bases not matched to a gene: 4. In DNA form, the CDR3 reads TGTGCCAGCAGCATCCGGACAGGGGGCAATGAGCAGTTCTTC. Its translation is CASSIRTGGNEQFF.

V gene TRBV7-3 combines with J gene TRBJ2-2; 10 bases are a match to TRBD2. The CDR3 is 18 amino acids. Losses at the gene ends were 4 bases for V and 5 bases for J; bases not matched to a gene: 13. Per the germline V gene, CDR1 is SGHTA and CDR2 is FQGTGA. In DNA form, the CDR3 reads TGTGCCAGCAGCTCAAGCGGGAGGGCCGCCTTGGAGACCGGGGAGCTGTTTTTT. Residues: CASSSSGRAALETGELFF.

This chain connects TRBV4-1 to TRBJ1-4; a weak D match, TRBD1 (5 bases). CDR1 is MGHRA, CDR2 YSYEKL, per germline. The CDR3 totals 19 residues. V lost 1 base and J lost 0, with 18 bases in between. The chain's CDR3 is CASSQASGTLDATNEKLFF. CDR3 nucleotides: TGCGCCAGCAGCCAAGCCAGCGGGACGCTGGATGCAACTAATGAAAAACTGTTTTTT.